A single sample gave rise to the 25 T cell receptor beta chains below, sequenced in a study of shared clonotypes between healthy human individuals. TCRdb keeps only in-frame clones here, not all; method: immunoSEQ multiplex PCR. Of 950,000 to 1,100,000 clones listed, around 82% are singletons. Sequenced input: memory CD4+ T cells from PBMCs. The subset: CD45RA-negative fraction. These receptors came from a man aged 18 to 29 in good health. Some clones in this sample may be carry-over from other donors' samples.

This clone was counted a few times. One junction end does not reproduce the germline sequence, and a read error may be involved. This chain connects TRBV4-2 to TRBJ1-4, with TRBD1 matching over 9 bases. The CDR3 is 16 amino acids. Germline assignment: CDR1 LGHNA and CDR2 YNFKEQ. For the CDR3, the DNA is TGTGCCAGCAGCGAAGAGAACAGGGGGCGCGGTGAAAAACTGTTTTTT. Residues: CASSEENRGRGEKLFF.

This sequence joins TRBV5-4 and TRBJ2-6; 11 positions agree with TRBD1. In germline, CDR1 is SGHNT, CDR2 YYREEE (reference sequence). CDR3 size: 18 residues. Trimming at V came to 2 bases and at J to 0 bases, leaving 4 bases not matched to a gene. CDR3 region: CASSFGGQGASGANVLTF. CDR3 nucleotide sequence: TGTGCCAGCAGCTTCGGCGGACAGGGGGCCTCTGGGGCCAACGTCCTGACTTTC.

The J gene is TRBJ1-4, the V gene TRBV7-8; D is uncertain. The V and J ends lost 0 bases and 3 bases respectively, with 14 bases between them. The germline V gene encodes CDR1 SGHVS and CDR2 FQNEAQ. The CDR3 sequence is 17 residues long. This CDR3 is CASSLAQVSASNEKLFF. The CDR3, as DNA: TGTGCCAGCAGCTTAGCCCAGGTCTCCGCATCTAATGAAAAACTGTTTTTT. Variable domain in full (rest from reference TRBV7-8 and TRBJ1-4): GAGVSQSPRYKVAKRGQDVALRCDPISGHVSLFWYQQALGQGPEFLTYFQNEAQLDKSGLPSDRFFAERPEGSVSTLKIQRTQQEDSAVYLCASSLAQVSASNEKLFFGSGTQLSVL.

This chain joins TRBV18 and TRBJ1-2; 8 positions match TRBD1. The CDR3 is 20 residues long. Germline CDR1 KGHSH, CDR2 LQKENI. V was pared by 3 bases and J by 0 bases, with 18 bases of the junction left unmatched. The CDR3 here is CASSPRPPLGQAPTNYGYTF. The CDR3 bases are TGTGCCAGCTCACCGCGACCTCCCTTGGGACAGGCGCCGACTAACTATGGCTACACCTTC.

The chain links TRBV28 to TRBJ1-3; possible D gene TRBD1, 5 bases. The CDR3 runs 18 residues. Trimming pared 4 bases from V and 2 bases from J, leaving 21 bases between. Germline CDR1 MDHEN, CDR2 SYDVKM. CDR3 DNA: TGTGCCAGCAGTTCACCTGGGACCCTCGGCGATGCTGGAAACACCATATATTTT. Its translation is CASSSPGTLGDAGNTIYF.

The rearrangement uses TRBV7-3 and TRBJ2-2, with D maybe TRBD2 (6 bases). The CDR3 covers 16 residues. Trimming cost V 1 base and J 7 bases, with 16 bases left between them. Germline V CDR1 and CDR2: SGHTA, FQGTGA. The CDR3 protein is CASSLIGGERNGELFF. CDR3 nucleotides: TGTGCCAGCAGCTTAATAGGCGGGGAACGTAACGGGGAGCTGTTTTTT.

The rearrangement links TRBV28 to TRBJ1-1; TRBD1 aligns across 8 bases. Germline V gives CDR1 MDHEN, CDR2 SYDVKM. The CDR3 runs 16 residues. The trim removed 4 bases at V and 2 bases at J, leaving 9 bases unmatched. In nucleotides, the CDR3 is TGTGCCAGCAGTTCCGGACAGGGCCGAGCCAACACTGAAGCTTTCTTT. Residues: CASSSGQGRANTEAFF. The whole variable domain, remainder taken from reference TRBV28 and TRBJ1-1, is DVKVTQSSRYLVKRTGEKVFLECVQDMDHENMFWYRQDPGLGLRLIYFSYDVKMKEKGDIPEGYSVSREKKERFSLILESASTNQTSMYLCASSSGQGRANTEAFFGQGTRLTVV.

This chain links TRBV7-8 with TRBJ2-1; TRBD1 matches at 11 bases. V shed 6 bases and J 6 bases; nucleotides not matched to a gene: 10. The CDR3 has 16 residues. CDR1 is SGHVS and CDR2 is FQNEAQ in the germline V gene. CDR3 residues: CASSRTGGGIINEQFF. Here the CDR3 DNA reads TGTGCCAGCAGTCGGACAGGGGGCGGAATTATCAATGAGCAGTTCTTC.

The chain carries TRBV5-1 and TRBJ2-1, with 8 bases fitting TRBD2. CDR1 and CDR2 (germline): SGHRS, YFSETQ. The J segment lost 5 bases and the V segment lost 1 base, leaving 11 bases of the junction unmatched. This CDR3 is 17 amino acids long. The CDR3 sequence is CASSLLLAGGTNNEQFF. The CDR3 nucleotides read TGCGCCAGCAGCTTGCTTTTGGCGGGAGGAACAAACAATGAGCAGTTCTTC. The variable domain in full, completed from reference TRBV5-1 and TRBJ2-1, reads KAGVTQTPRYLIKTRGQQVTLSCSPISGHRSVSWYQQTPGQGLQFLFEYFSETQRNKGNFPGRFSGRQFSNSRSEMNVSTLELGDSALYLCASSLLLAGGTNNEQFFGPGTRLTVL.

This clone appeared a single time. The chain is built from TRBV6-5 and TRBJ2-1; 11 bases align to TRBD2. CDR3 size: 15 residues. CDR1 and CDR2 from the germline V gene are MNHEY and SVGAGI. J was trimmed by 7 bases and V by 6 bases; bases with no gene match: 8. This CDR3 is CASRKLAGVSNEQFF. CDR3 bases: TGTGCCAGCAGGAAACTAGCGGGAGTGTCGAATGAGCAGTTCTTC.

The chain uses TRBV28 and TRBJ1-4; tentative D call: TRBD1 (6 bases). Germline lookup yields CDR1 MDHEN and CDR2 SYDVKM. This CDR3 spans 15 amino acids. The V end lost 5 bases, the J end lost 6 bases, and 16 bases lay between the germline ends. CDR3 sequence: CASSPPGASDEKLFF. The CDR3 nucleotides are TGTGCCAGCAGTCCCCCGGGGGCGTCGGATGAAAAACTGTTTTTT.

This clone was detected once. The rearrangement joins TRBV4-1 to TRBJ1-3; 7 bases match TRBD1. V gave up 5 bases and J gave up 3 bases; unmatched junction bases: 7. CDR1 is MGHRA, CDR2 YSYEKL, per germline. The CDR3 has 15 residues. The CDR3 DNA follows: TGCGCCAGCAGCAGACAGGGAGGTTTTGGAAACACCATATATTTT. As protein: CASSRQGGFGNTIYF.

This chain uses TRBV18 with TRBJ2-1; D is unclear. Trimming removed 5 bases at V and 7 bases at J, with 9 bases between. The length of the CDR3 is 12 residues. Germline V gene data show CDR1 as KGHSH and CDR2 as LQKENI. The DNA of the CDR3 is TGTGCCAGCTCAGCCAAAAAAAATGAGCAGTTCTTC. It codes for CASSAKKNEQFF.

This clone was seen ten or more times. This chain links TRBV9 with TRBJ1-1; no clear D gene. Between the trimmed V and J ends, which lost 0 bases and 6 bases, there was a span of 9 bases. Germline V lookup: CDR1 SGDLS, CDR2 YYNGEE. The CDR3 length is 13 residues. The CDR3 here is CASSVEWRAEAFF. CDR3 DNA sequence: TGTGCCAGCAGCGTAGAATGGCGGGCTGAAGCTTTCTTT.

This clone was seen many times. The junction departs from the called germline gene at one end, perhaps through a read error. J is TRBJ1-1 and V is TRBV20-1, with D hard to call. The CDR3 spans 8 residues. CDR1 is DFQATT and CDR2 is SNEGSKA in the germline V gene (reference sequence). This chain's CDR3 is CRRPGLEF. CDR3 DNA: TGCAGGCGACCGGGCCTAGAGTTT.

This clone is a singleton in its sample. This rearrangement joins TRBV29-1 to TRBJ1-6, with D unresolved. Per the germline V gene, CDR1 is SQVTM and CDR2 is ANQGSEA. Trimming left V 5 bases short and J 12 bases short, with 14 bases between. CDR3 length: 12 amino acids. The CDR3 is CSVSWMDGPLHF. DNA for the CDR3: TGCAGCGTTTCTTGGATGGACGGACCCCTCCACTTT. Full variable domain (remainder filled in from reference TRBV29-1 and TRBJ1-6): SAVISQKPSRDICQRGTSLTIQCQVDSQVTMMFWYRQQPGQSLTLIATANQGSEATYESGFVIDKFPISRPNLTFSTLTVSNMSPEDSSIYLCSVSWMDGPLHFGNGTRLTVT.

This clone is a singleton in its sample. The rearrangement uses TRBV19 and TRBJ2-5; 9 bases align to TRBD2. Germline CDR1 LNHDA, CDR2 SQIVND (reference sequence). Trimming removed 7 bases from V and 2 bases from J; junction bases left unmatched: 11. This CDR3 region has 16 residues. The CDR3 region is CASTHGRGRGQETQYF. CDR3 in DNA: TGTGCCAGTACCCACGGCCGCGGGAGGGGACAAGAGACCCAGTACTTC.

The chain is built from TRBV14 and TRBJ2-2, with a weak D call TRBD2 (6 bases). V was pared by 1 base and J by 6 bases, with 24 bases between. In germline, CDR1 is SGHDN, CDR2 FVKESK. The CDR3 is 19 amino acids. CDR3 sequence (DNA): TGTGCCAGCAGCCAAGCCGTGTTGGGGGGACGCGGGATCGCCGGGGAGCTGTTTTTT. Amino acids: CASSQAVLGGRGIAGELFF.

V usage is TRBV28 and J usage is TRBJ2-1, with TRBD1 identical over 9 bases. CDR1 and CDR2 (germline): MDHEN, SYDVKM. After removal of 5 bases from V and 5 bases from J, the junction contained 4 bases not matched to a gene. The CDR3 has 14 residues. The CDR3, as DNA: TGTGCCAGCAGTCCCCGGGACAGGGACAATGAGCAGTTCTTC. Translating it yields CASSPRDRDNEQFF.

The CDR3 loop reads CASRVVGLAGNEQFF. CDR3 nucleotides: TGCGCCAGCAGAGTAGTAGGACTAGCGGGCAATGAGCAGTTCTTC. The V gene is TRBV5-1, the J gene TRBJ2-1; 11 nucleotides match TRBD2. This CDR3 is built from 15 residues. V was clipped by 5 bases and J by 6 bases; unmatched bases: 7. CDR1 and CDR2 from the germline V gene are SGHRS and YFSETQ.

Remarks on this clone: This may come from a read error, since a much larger clone is one base off. The rearrangement uses TRBV10-2 and TRBJ1-2; weak D call: TRBD1 (6 bases). The CDR3 is 12 amino acids. The V gene's germline CDR1 is WSHSY and CDR2 SAAADI. Trimming took 3 bases from V and 4 from J, leaving 6 bases between them. Here the CDR3 DNA reads TGCGCCAGCAGTGAACAGGGCTATGGCTACACCTTC. Protein sequence: CASSEQGYGYTF.

CDR3 in DNA: TGTGCCAGCAGCGCGGGACTGGACTACGGGCGCACCGGGGAGCTGTTTTTT. Amino acids: CASSAGLDYGRTGELFF. J is TRBJ2-2 and V is TRBV9; possibly TRBD2 for D (6 bases). CDR3 length: 17 residues. Trimming took 3 bases from V and 4 from J, leaving 19 bases between them. Germline CDR1 reads SGDLS; CDR2 reads YYNGEE.

The chain couples TRBV27 to TRBJ1-1, with a tentative D call TRBD1 (6 bases). CDR1 is MNHEY, CDR2 SMNVEV, per germline (reference sequence). V gave up 6 bases and J gave up 11 bases, with 19 bases separating them. The CDR3 extends over 13 amino acids. This CDR3 reads CASRAGGSQMAFF. CDR3 DNA: TGTGCCAGCAGGGCCGGGGGCAGCCAGATGGCTTTCTTT.

The chain is built from TRBV10-3 and TRBJ2-1; D perhaps matches TRBD2 (5 bases). This CDR3 has 11 amino acids. Trimming took off 10 bases at V and 9 bases at J, with 13 bases between the two ends. Germline-derived CDR1 and CDR2 are ENHRY and SYGVKD. The CDR3 DNA follows: TGTGCCAACGGAGGTGCGGGTGAGCAGTTCTTC. This translates into CANGGAGEQFF.

The genes are TRBV5-8 and TRBJ2-5; D is undetermined. With 4 bases removed from V and 0 bases from J, the gap between germline ends came to 7 bases. The CDR3 covers 13 residues. The germline CDR1 and CDR2 sequences are SGHTS and YDEGEE. The CDR3, as DNA: TGTGCCAGCAGCGTACAGTACCAAGAGACCCAGTACTTC. Translation: CASSVQYQETQYF. Looking up the rest from reference TRBV5-8 and TRBJ2-5 gives the full variable domain: EAGVTQSPTHLIKTRGQQATLRCSPISGHTSVYWYQQALGLGLQFLLWYDEGEERNRGNFPPRFSGRQFPNYSSELNVNALELEDSALYLCASSVQYQETQYFGPGTRLLVL.